The entry below gives a single TCR beta chain sequence along with its context. The germline gives CDR1 DFQATT, CDR2 SNEGSKA (reference sequence). The CDR3 contains 18 residues. After re-calling the 5' RACE reads, TCRdb lists one entry per CDR3 protein, DNA absent. This repertoire includes 400,000 to 500,000 distinct CDR3 sequences. This sample is part of a study of T cells expressing NK-cell markers. Sample: blood T cells: a sorted CD56 or NKG2C T cell subset, CD4+ or CD8+ T cells, or bulk PBMC T cells (not recorded which). The chain employs TRBV20-1 and TRBJ2-1; as DNA is missing, the TRBD2 call by TCRdb cannot be tested. The TCR originated in a woman between 18 and 70 years old in good health. CDR3 protein: CSANEREKGLEGYNEQFF.